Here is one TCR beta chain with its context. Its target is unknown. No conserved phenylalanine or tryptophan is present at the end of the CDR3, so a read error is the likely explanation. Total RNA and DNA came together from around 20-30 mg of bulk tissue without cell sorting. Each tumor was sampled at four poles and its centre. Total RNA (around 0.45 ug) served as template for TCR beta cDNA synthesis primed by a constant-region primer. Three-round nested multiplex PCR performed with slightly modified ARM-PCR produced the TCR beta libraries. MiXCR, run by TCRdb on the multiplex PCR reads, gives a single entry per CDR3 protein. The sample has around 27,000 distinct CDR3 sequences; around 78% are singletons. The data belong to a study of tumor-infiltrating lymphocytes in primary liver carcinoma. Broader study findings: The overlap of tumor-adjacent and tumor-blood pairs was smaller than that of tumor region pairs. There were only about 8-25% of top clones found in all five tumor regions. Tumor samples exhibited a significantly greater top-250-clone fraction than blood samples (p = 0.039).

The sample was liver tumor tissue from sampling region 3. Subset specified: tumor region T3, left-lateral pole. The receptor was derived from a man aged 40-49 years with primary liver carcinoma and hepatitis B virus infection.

CDR3 nucleotides: TGCGCCAGCAGAGGCGCAGGGCCTGATATGCAGTATTAT. Protein: CASRGAGPDMQYY. V and J are TRBV5-1 and TRBJ2-3; D might be TRBD1 (5 bases). This CDR3 region has 13 residues. The germline gives CDR1 SGHRS, CDR2 YFSETQ.